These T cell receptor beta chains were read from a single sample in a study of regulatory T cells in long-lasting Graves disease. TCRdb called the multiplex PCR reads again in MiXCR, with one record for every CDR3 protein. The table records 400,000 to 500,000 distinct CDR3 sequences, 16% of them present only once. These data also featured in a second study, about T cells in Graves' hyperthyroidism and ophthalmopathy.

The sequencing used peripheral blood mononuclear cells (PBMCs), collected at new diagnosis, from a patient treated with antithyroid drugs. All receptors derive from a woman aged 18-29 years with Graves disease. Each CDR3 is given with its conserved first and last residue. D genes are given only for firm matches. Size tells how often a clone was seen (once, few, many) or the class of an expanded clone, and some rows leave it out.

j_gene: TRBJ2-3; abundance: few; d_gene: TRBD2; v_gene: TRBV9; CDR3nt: TGTGCCAGCAGCGTAGCGGGAGGATTGACAGATACGCAGTATTTT; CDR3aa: CASSVAGGLTDTQYF
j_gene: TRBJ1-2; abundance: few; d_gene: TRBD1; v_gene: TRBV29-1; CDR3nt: TGCAGCGTTGGGGACAGGGTTGAGGGCTACACCTTC; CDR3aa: CSVGDRVEGYTF
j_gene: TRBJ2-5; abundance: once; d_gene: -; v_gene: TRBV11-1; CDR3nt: TGTGCCAGCAGCCCACGCCCGCACAGCATGGGGGAGACCCAGTACTTC; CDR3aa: CASSPRPHSMGETQYF
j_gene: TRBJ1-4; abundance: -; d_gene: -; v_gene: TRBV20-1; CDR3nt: TGCAGTGCTAGAGATTTGACAAGGGATGTAAAACTGTTTTTT; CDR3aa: CSARDLTRDVKLFF
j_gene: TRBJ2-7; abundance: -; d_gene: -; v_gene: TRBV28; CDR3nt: TGTGCCAGCAGTTTTGGGGGAGCTGTTACCTACGAGCAGTACTTC; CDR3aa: CASSFGGAVTYEQYF
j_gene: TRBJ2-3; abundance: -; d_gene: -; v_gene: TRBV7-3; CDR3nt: TGTGCCAGCAGCTTATTGCCCGGCGATACGCAGTATTTT; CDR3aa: CASSLLPGDTQYF
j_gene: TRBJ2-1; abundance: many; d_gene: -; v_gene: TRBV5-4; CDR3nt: TGTGCCAGCAGCTTGACGGTCAGGGATGAGCAGTTCTTC; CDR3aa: CASSLTVRDEQFF
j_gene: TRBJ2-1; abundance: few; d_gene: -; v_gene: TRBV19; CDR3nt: TGTGCCAGTAGCGCCAGGCGGGTTACCTACAATGAGCAGTTCTTC; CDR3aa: CASSARRVTYNEQFF
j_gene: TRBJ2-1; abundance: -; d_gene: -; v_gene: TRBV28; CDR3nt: TGTGCCATCACAACCGGGCACAATGAGCAGTTCTTC; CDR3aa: CAITTGHNEQFF
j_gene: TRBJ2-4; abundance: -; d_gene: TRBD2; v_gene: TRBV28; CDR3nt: TGTGCCAGCAGTTTGGCGGGGGAGGCCATTCAGTACTTC; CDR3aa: CASSLAGEAIQYF
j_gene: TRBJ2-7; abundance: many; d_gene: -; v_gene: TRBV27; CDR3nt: TGTGCCAGCAGTCGCCGGGGATTCTCCGAGCAGTACTTC; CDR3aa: CASSRRGFSEQYF
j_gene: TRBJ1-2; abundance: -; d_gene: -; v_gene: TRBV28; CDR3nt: TGTGCCAGCAGCGCGCGGGACGGAGCTTTTAACTATGGCTACACCTTC; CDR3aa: CASSARDGAFNYGYTF
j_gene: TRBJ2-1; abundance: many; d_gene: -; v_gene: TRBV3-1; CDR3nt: TGTGCCAGCAGCCGTGATCGGCGCTCCTACAATGAGCAGTTCTTC; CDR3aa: CASSRDRRSYNEQFF
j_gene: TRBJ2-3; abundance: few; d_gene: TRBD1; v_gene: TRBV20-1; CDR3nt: TGCAGTGCGGTCACAGGGGGCGCGACAGATACGCAGTATTTT; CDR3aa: CSAVTGGATDTQYF
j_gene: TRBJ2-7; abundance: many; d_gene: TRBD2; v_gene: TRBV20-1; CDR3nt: TGCAGTGCTAGAGGACTAGCTGGGATCTACGAGCAGTACTTC; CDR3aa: CSARGLAGIYEQYF
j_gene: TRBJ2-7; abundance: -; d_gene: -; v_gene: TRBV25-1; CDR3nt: TGTGCCAGCAGTGAATCCGTCCTAGCAATCGGGGAGCAGTACTTC; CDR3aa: CASSESVLAIGEQYF
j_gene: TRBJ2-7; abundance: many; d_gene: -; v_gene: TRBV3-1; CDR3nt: TGTGCCAGCAGCCAAGTAGCGAACGAGCAGTACTTC; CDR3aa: CASSQVANEQYF
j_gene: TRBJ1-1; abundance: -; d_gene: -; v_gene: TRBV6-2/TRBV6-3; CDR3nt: TGTGCCAGCAGTGAAACAGATTTAATGAACACTGAAGCTTTCTTT; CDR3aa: CASSETDLMNTEAFF
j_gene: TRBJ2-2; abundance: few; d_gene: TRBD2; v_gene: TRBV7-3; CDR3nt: TGTGCCAGCAGCTTGACTAGCGGGAGGGCGGGCACCGGGGAGCTGTTTTTT; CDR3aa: CASSLTSGRAGTGELFF
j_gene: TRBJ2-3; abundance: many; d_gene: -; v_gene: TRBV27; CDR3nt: TGTGCCAGCAGTTTATCGTCCAGGGTGACAGATACGCAGTATTTT; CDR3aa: CASSLSSRVTDTQYF
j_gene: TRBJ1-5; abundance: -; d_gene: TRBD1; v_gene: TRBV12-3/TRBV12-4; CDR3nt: TGTGCCAGCAGAAGGGGGCGGGGGCAGCCCCAGCATTTT; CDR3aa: CASRRGRGQPQHF
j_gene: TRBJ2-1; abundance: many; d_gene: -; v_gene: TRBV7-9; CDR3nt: TGTGCCAGCAGCTTAATGGATAGCGGATCCTACAATGAGCAGTTCTTC; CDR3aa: CASSLMDSGSYNEQFF
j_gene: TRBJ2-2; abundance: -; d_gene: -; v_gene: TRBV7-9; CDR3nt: TGTGCCAGCAGCTTAGCCCCAGGGGATCTGCACACCGGGGAGCTGTTTTTT; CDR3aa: CASSLAPGDLHTGELFF
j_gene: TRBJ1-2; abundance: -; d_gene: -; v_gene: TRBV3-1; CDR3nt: TGTGCCAGCAGCAACACCAGAGTTGGCTACACCTTC; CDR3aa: CASSNTRVGYTF
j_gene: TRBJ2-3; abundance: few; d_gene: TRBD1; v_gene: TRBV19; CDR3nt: TGTGCCAGTAAGGGTCACAGGGGGTCCACAGATACGCAGTATTTT; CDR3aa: CASKGHRGSTDTQYF
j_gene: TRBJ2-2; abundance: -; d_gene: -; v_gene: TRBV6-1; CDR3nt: TGTGCCAGCAAAGGACCGCCCGGGGAGCTGTTTTTT; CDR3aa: CASKGPPGELFF
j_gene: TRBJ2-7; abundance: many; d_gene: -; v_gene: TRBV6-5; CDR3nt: TGTGCCAGCAGTTCTTCCCTTACCTACGAGCAGTACTTC; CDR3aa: CASSSSLTYEQYF